This T cell receptor beta chain was sequenced for a study of blood T cells in healthy people across ages. Using a J-beta primer mix together with a sample-barcoded 5' primer, a second PCR was run for about 7 to 12 cycles. TCRdb re-derived calls from the 5' RACE reads in MiXCR, one entry per CDR3 protein. This sample carries roughly 900,000 distinct CDR3 sequences, about 48% of them seen once, and the ten largest clones take over 10%. This CDR3 has 16 amino acids. Germline V gives CDR1 SQVTM, CDR2 ANQGSEA. V lost 4 bases, J lost 2 bases, and 9 bases stayed unmatched. The receptor comes from a young man in good health. Sequences were obtained from blood. The chain uses TRBV29-1 and TRBJ2-1, with 9 positions matching TRBD2. CDR3 amino acids: CSVATTSGRTYNEQFF. Here the CDR3 DNA reads TGCAGCGTTGCTACCACTAGCGGGCGGACCTACAATGAGCAGTTCTTC.